Shown below are 31 T cell receptor beta chains from a single sample sequenced in a study of T cell repertoires in cytomegalovirus infection (dated by TCRdb to about 2019). Sequencing was performed on an Illumina HiSeq 1500. TCRdb took the public reads, trimmed them with fastp at Q25, ran MiXCR for clone calling and kept in-frame beta chains. Merged by CDR3 protein, the rows form single entries marked with the most common genes and DNA. The sample table records approximately 89,000 distinct CDR3 sequences; approximately 30% of these occur just once. The ten largest account for over 60% of the sample. Their specific antigens are unknown. The intended sense of this specimen's treatment or condition label: in vitro stimulation with specific CMV peptide epitopes to enrich CMV-specific T cells. The sequencing here drew on CD8+ T cells from cultured PBMCs, taken from culture after CMV antigen stimulation. Receptors originate from a human donor in good health (CMV status not recorded). Some clones in this sample may be carry-over from other donors' samples.

The genes are TRBV20-1 and TRBJ1-1; possibly TRBD1 for D (6 bases). CDR1 DFQATT and CDR2 SNEGSKA come from the germline V gene (reference sequence). The V end lost 6 bases, the J end lost 6 bases, and 17 bases lay between the germline ends. The CDR3 totals 13 residues. This CDR3 is CSAPGVLDAEAFF. For the CDR3, the DNA is TGCAGTGCACCAGGGGTTCTCGACGCTGAAGCTTTCTTT.

V is TRBV19 and J is TRBJ2-2, with a weak D call TRBD1 (6 bases). The CDR3 loop spans 11 amino acids. V was clipped by 10 bases and J by 7 bases, with 10 bases between them. CDR1 and CDR2 from the germline V gene are LNHDA and SQIVND (reference sequence). CDR3 sequence (DNA): TGTGCCACAAAGGGGGTCGGGGAGCTGTTTTTT. It yields the protein CATKGVGELFF.

The chain combines TRBV5-4 with TRBJ2-3; D remains unclear. Trimming left V 2 bases short and J 2 bases short, with 6 bases between. CDR3 length equals 13 residues. Germline V gene data show CDR1 as SGHNT and CDR2 as YYREEE (reference sequence). CDR3 amino acids: CASSLSITDTQYF. The CDR3 nucleotides read TGTGCCAGCAGCTTATCAATCACAGATACGCAGTATTTT.

The chain employs TRBV5-1 and TRBJ2-7, with D perhaps matching TRBD1 (5 bases). Trimming pared 1 base from V and 2 bases from J, leaving 13 bases between. Germline CDR1 reads SGHRS; CDR2 reads YFSETQ. CDR3 length equals 15 residues. The CDR3 loop reads CASSLSSQGPYEQYF. CDR3 DNA sequence: TGCGCCAGCAGCTTGAGTTCCCAGGGCCCCTACGAGCAGTACTTC.

This clonotype was seen a handful of times. This rearrangement joins TRBV6-5 to TRBJ1-2, with 7 bases aligning to TRBD1. There are 13 residues in the CDR3. Germline-derived CDR1 and CDR2 are MNHEY and SVGAGI. Germline trimming cut 5 bases from V and 3 bases from J; bases unmatched to any gene: 3. In DNA, the CDR3 is TGTGCCAGCAGTCCAGGGACAGACTATGGCTACACCTTC. Protein sequence: CASSPGTDYGYTF.

The rearrangement links TRBV7-8 to TRBJ2-3, with 9 bases fitting TRBD2. V lost 5 bases and J lost 4; bases outside the gene matches: 13. The germline gives CDR1 SGHVS, CDR2 FQNEAQ. The CDR3 runs to 17 residues. The CDR3 region has the DNA TGTGCCAGCAGCCCCGCACTCGCGGGGGGGCCCCCAGATACGCAGTATTTT. It translates to CASSPALAGGPPDTQYF.

This clonotype was seen a handful of times. The V and J genes are TRBV4-1 and TRBJ1-5; D perhaps matches TRBD1 (6 bases). The CDR3 sequence is 16 residues long. Trimming shortened V by 3 bases and J by 5 bases, and 17 bases separated the two germline ends. Germline V gives CDR1 MGHRA, CDR2 YSYEKL. The CDR3: CASSQGGALLHQPQHF. The CDR3 DNA is TGCGCCAGCAGCCAGGGGGGGGCTCTACTTCATCAGCCCCAGCATTTT.

This clonotype was found a few times. J is TRBJ2-5 and V is TRBV7-9; D unresolved. There are 13 residues in the CDR3. The V gene lost 5 bases and the J gene lost 3 bases, with 10 bases spanning the gap. Per the germline V gene, CDR1 is SEHNR and CDR2 is FQNEAQ (reference sequence). The CDR3 region is CASSRDGEETQYF. CDR3 in DNA: TGTGCCAGCAGCCGAGACGGAGAAGAGACCCAGTACTTC. Complete variable domain (other parts from reference TRBV7-9 and TRBJ2-5): DTGVSQNPRHKITKRGQNVTFRCDPISEHNRLYWYRQTLGQGPEFLTYFQNEAQLEKSRLLSDRFSAERPKGSFSTLEIQRTEQGDSAMYLCASSRDGEETQYFGPGTRLLVL.

The chain carries TRBV11-2 and TRBJ2-1; D gene ambiguous. The CDR3 totals 17 residues. Between the trimmed V and J ends, which lost 5 bases and 1 base, there was a span of 18 bases. Germline CDR1 and CDR2: SGHAT and FQNNGV. The CDR3 loop reads CASSPPVGSNSYNEQFF. The CDR3 bases are TGTGCCAGCAGCCCCCCCGTAGGCTCTAATTCCTACAATGAGCAGTTCTTC.

V and J are TRBV9 and TRBJ2-3; D call uncertain. The V gene lost 3 bases and the J gene lost 2 bases, with 7 bases spanning the gap. Germline assignment: CDR1 SGDLS and CDR2 YYNGEE. The CDR3 runs to 13 residues. The CDR3 DNA is TGTGCCAGCAGCGCCCCCATCACAGATACGCAGTATTTT. Protein sequence: CASSAPITDTQYF.

The J gene is TRBJ2-1, the V gene TRBV9; 10 positions agree with TRBD2. The CDR3 is made up of 19 amino acids. After removal of 5 bases from V and 2 bases from J, the junction contained 16 bases not matched to a gene. CDR1 SGDLS and CDR2 YYNGEE come from the germline V gene. The CDR3: CASSSNPSLAGVPYNEQFF. CDR3 in DNA: TGTGCCAGCAGTTCCAACCCAAGCCTAGCGGGGGTTCCCTACAATGAGCAGTTCTTC.

This clonotype was picked up a small number of times. This sequence joins TRBV28 and TRBJ2-3; the match to TRBD1 covers 7 bases. CDR1 is MDHEN, CDR2 SYDVKM, per germline. V trimming: 0 bases; J trimming: 0 bases; junction bases outside the gene matches: 6. The CDR3 loop spans 17 amino acids. CDR3: CASSLWFRDRSTDTQYF. The CDR3 DNA is TGTGCCAGCAGTTTATGGTTCCGGGACAGAAGCACAGATACGCAGTATTTT.

The chain carries TRBV27 and TRBJ2-3; D may correspond to TRBD1 or TRBD2 (6 bases each). The CDR3 consists of 18 residues. From germline, CDR1 is MNHEY and CDR2 SMNVEV (reference sequence). V was clipped by 0 bases and J by 0 bases, with 16 bases between them. The CDR3 nucleotides read TGTGCCAGCAGTTTATCCGGGGGCCATGGAACTAGCACAGATACGCAGTATTTT. Residues: CASSLSGGHGTSTDTQYF.

This clonotype was seen many times. The V call is TRBV4-1, the J call TRBJ2-7, with 7 bases matching TRBD1. Germline V CDR1 and CDR2: MGHRA, YSYEKL. The J segment lost 2 bases and the V segment lost 4 bases, leaving 2 bases of the junction unmatched. The CDR3 extends over 13 amino acids. CDR3 in amino acids: CASSPGGTYEQYF. CDR3 in DNA: TGCGCCAGCAGCCCAGGGGGAACCTACGAGCAGTACTTC.

The V and J genes are TRBV5-6 and TRBJ1-1; a weak D match, TRBD1 (6 bases). This CDR3 has 15 amino acids. Germline CDR1 reads SGHDT; CDR2 reads YYEEEE. The V gene lost 4 bases and the J gene lost 1 base, with 14 bases spanning the gap. CDR3: CASSRGGGTNTEAFF. In DNA, the CDR3 is TGTGCCAGCAGCAGAGGGGGGGGGACGAACACTGAAGCTTTCTTT.

V is TRBV5-4 and J is TRBJ1-2, with D possibly matching TRBD1 (6 bases). The V and J ends lost 3 bases and 6 bases respectively, with 15 bases between them. The CDR3 contains 14 residues. Per germline, CDR1 SGHNT and CDR2 YYREEE (reference sequence). The CDR3 DNA sequence: TGTGCCAGCAGCTCGAACGTCAGGACAGATGGCTACACCTTC. Translation gives CASSSNVRTDGYTF.

This clonotype was observed a handful of times. The V call is TRBV12-3 or TRBV12-4, the J call TRBJ1-5, with 7 bases fitting TRBD1. This CDR3 contains 14 residues. Losses at the gene ends were 1 base for V and 7 bases for J; bases not matched to a gene: 4. The CDR3 reads CASSLGDRGQPQHF. The CDR3 nucleotides read TGTGCCAGCAGTTTAGGGGACAGAGGACAGCCCCAGCATTTT.

This rearrangement joins TRBV27 to TRBJ2-7; no clear D gene. Trimming left V 1 base short and J 7 bases short, with 11 bases between. Germline CDR1 is MNHEY and CDR2 is SMNVEV (reference sequence). The CDR3 consists of 13 residues. The CDR3 loop reads CASSLWAQSEQYF. CDR3 nucleotides: TGTGCCAGCAGTTTATGGGCCCAATCTGAGCAGTACTTC.

This clonotype was detected many times. V gene TRBV7-2 combines with J gene TRBJ2-3; no clear D gene. This CDR3 contains 13 residues. V was clipped by 1 base and J by 3 bases, with 5 bases between them. From germline, CDR1 is SGHTA and CDR2 FQGNSA. CDR3 region: CASSLDLTDTQYF. The CDR3 bases are TGTGCCAGCAGCTTAGATTTGACAGATACGCAGTATTTT. Full variable domain (missing parts from reference TRBV7-2 and TRBJ2-3): GAGVSQSPSNKVTEKGKDVELRCDPISGHTALYWYRQSLGQGLEFLIYFQGNSAPDKSGLPSDRFSAERTGGSVSTLTIQRTQQEDSAVYLCASSLDLTDTQYFGPGTRLTVL.

This clonotype was seen only a few times. The chain combines TRBV20-1 with TRBJ2-4; TRBD2 agrees at 9 bases. Trimming cost V 3 bases and J 1 base; bases outside gene matches: 7. The length of the CDR3 is 16 residues. Germline V gives CDR1 DFQATT, CDR2 SNEGSKA (reference sequence). CDR3 sequence reads: CSARERGAKAKNIQYF. CDR3 DNA sequence: TGCAGTGCTAGGGAGCGGGGGGCGAAGGCCAAAAACATTCAGTACTTC.

CDR3 DNA sequence: TGCAGCGTTCTGGTATGGGCTAGCGGGCTCGAGCAGTACTTC. Translated: CSVLVWASGLEQYF. This chain links TRBV29-1 with TRBJ2-7, with TRBD2 identical over 8 bases. The CDR3 extends over 14 amino acids. CDR1 SQVTM and CDR2 ANQGSEA come from the germline V gene. J lost 6 bases, V lost 5 bases, and 12 bases had no gene match.

The V call is TRBV28, the J call TRBJ1-1; no definite D call. Germline CDR1 MDHEN, CDR2 SYDVKM. Between the trimmed V and J ends, which lost 5 bases and 4 bases, there was a span of 11 bases. The CDR3 is made up of 13 amino acids. DNA of the CDR3: TGTGCCAGCAGTGACTGGGGAGTCACTGAAGCTTTCTTT. This encodes CASSDWGVTEAFF.

The V gene is TRBV12-3 or TRBV12-4, the J gene TRBJ2-7; D is possibly TRBD2 (5 bases). The CDR3 has 14 residues. V lost 3 bases and J lost 0, with 9 bases in between. The CDR3 DNA follows: TGTGCCAGCAGTTTCGAGGGATCCTCCTACGAGCAGTACTTC. This translates into CASSFEGSSYEQYF.

The V and J genes are TRBV10-3 and TRBJ1-4, with 7 positions matching TRBD1. CDR1 is ENHRY and CDR2 is SYGVKD in the germline V gene. The CDR3 consists of 13 residues. V lost 4 bases to trimming and J lost 8 bases; unmatched junction nucleotides: 4. CDR3 amino acids: CAISGGTEEKLFF. As DNA, the CDR3 is TGTGCCATCAGTGGCGGGACAGAAGAAAAACTGTTTTTT.

This clonotype was seen many times. In nucleotides, the CDR3 is TGTGCCAGCAGTTCCGGTTTCCAGCGGTACTTC. Translation: CASSSGFQRYF. The V gene is TRBV7-6, the J gene TRBJ2-7; D is uncertain. This CDR3 contains 11 residues. Germline loops: CDR1 SGHVS, CDR2 FNYEAQ. Trimming removed 6 bases from V and 12 bases from J, with 15 bases in between.

The chain couples TRBV9 to TRBJ2-3, with 12 nucleotides matching TRBD2. This CDR3 spans 16 amino acids. CDR1 and CDR2 from the germline V gene are SGDLS and YYNGEE. V trimming: 5 bases; J trimming: 4 bases; junction bases outside the gene matches: 8. The CDR3: CASSELAGGTADTQYF. The CDR3 nucleotides are TGTGCCAGCAGTGAACTAGCGGGGGGTACTGCAGATACGCAGTATTTT.

The V and J genes are TRBV19 and TRBJ2-7, with TRBD2 identical over 8 bases. The trim removed 3 bases at V and 0 bases at J, leaving 4 bases unmatched. The CDR3 length is 15 residues. Per the germline V gene, CDR1 is LNHDA and CDR2 is SQIVND (reference sequence). CDR3 in amino acids: CASSIGSGDSYEQYF. The CDR3 bases are TGTGCCAGTAGTATCGGTAGCGGGGACTCCTACGAGCAGTACTTC.

Many counts were recorded for this clonotype. The chain is built from TRBV13 and TRBJ1-1; a weak D match, TRBD1 (5 bases). The germline V gene encodes CDR1 PRHDT and CDR2 FYEKMQ (reference sequence). The CDR3 contains 14 residues. Trimming took 2 bases from V and 5 from J, leaving 12 bases between them. The CDR3 DNA reads as TGTGCCAGCAGCTTAAATACGGAGGGGACTGAAGCTTTCTTT. Protein: CASSLNTEGTEAFF.

This clonotype was counted a few times. The chain has TRBV5-1 and TRBJ2-1, with TRBD2 matching 9 bases. In germline, CDR1 is SGHRS, CDR2 YFSETQ. CDR3 length: 18 amino acids. V dropped 4 bases and J dropped 0; count of bases not matched to a gene: 11. This chain's CDR3 is CASSPRLAAPSSYNEQFF. The CDR3 coding sequence is TGCGCCAGCAGCCCGCGACTAGCGGCGCCGAGCTCCTACAATGAGCAGTTCTTC.

The sample holds a few counts of this clonotype. The chain is built from TRBV7-9 and TRBJ1-1, with no clear D. The CDR3 length is 13 residues. The V gene's germline CDR1 is SEHNR and CDR2 FQNEAQ (reference sequence). V was clipped by 0 bases and J by 8 bases, with 10 bases between them. CDR3 DNA sequence: TGTGCCAGCAGCTTAGCGGAGGGCAGGGAAGCTTTCTTT. Amino acids: CASSLAEGREAFF.

Many counts were recorded for this clonotype. The gene calls are TRBV9 and TRBJ2-6; D is unresolved. The CDR3 has 19 residues. With 5 bases removed from V and 0 bases from J, the gap between germline ends came to 21 bases. Germline V gene sequence: CDR1 SGDLS, CDR2 YYNGEE. Here the CDR3 reads CASSEDGPRTYSGANVLTF. CDR3 sequence (DNA): TGTGCCAGCAGTGAGGATGGTCCACGAACCTACTCTGGGGCCAACGTCCTGACTTTC.